The subject of this entry is one TCR beta chain. Method: immunoSEQ multiplex PCR; TCRdb's copy keeps in-frame clones and lacks some. The profile shows around 42,000 clones, 91% of them singletons. Germline loops: CDR1 MRHNA, CDR2 SNTAGT. The CDR3 totals 14 residues. V was clipped by 4 bases and J by 7 bases, with 11 bases between them. The data were taken from a study of T cell changes during pregnancy in multiple sclerosis. The TCR comes from a female donor with multiple sclerosis, enrolled in a pregnancy study. Sequencing used CD4+ T cells from peripheral blood mononuclear cells, obtained before pregnancy. The gene calls are TRBV6-4 and TRBJ1-6; tentative D call: TRBD1 (6 bases). CDR3 amino acids: CASSVTGYNSPLHF. The DNA for the CDR3 is TGTGCCAGCAGTGTCACAGGGTACAATTCACCCCTCCACTTT.